Detailed here is one T cell receptor (beta chain). What it recognizes is unknown. Primers for the PCR totalled 60 Vbeta and 13 Jbeta. Method: immunoSEQ multiplex PCR; TCRdb's copy keeps in-frame clones and lacks some. This table has about 100,000 clones, approximately 70% appearing once. These data belong to a study of cytomegalovirus exposure and HLA in healthy donors. Study-wide findings and caveats: The study had only CMV serostatus as immune exposure information. TCR beta sequences reportedly predicted most subjects' HLA-A and HLA-B alleles accurately. A later analysis found that most CMV-associated TCR beta chains appeared HLA-restricted. Three chains linked to CMV were shown in vitro to be specific for CMV antigens.

Germline CDR1 SGHDT, CDR2 YYEEEE. This CDR3 contains 15 residues. V was clipped by 2 bases and J by 7 bases, with 16 bases between them. Sequenced material: PBMCs. The chain combines TRBV5-6 with TRBJ2-1; TRBD2 is a possible D gene (6 bases). This TCR derives from a woman aged 18-35 years in good health and CMV-seropositive. CDR3 coding DNA: TGTGCCAGCAGCTTCGTCCTCTATGGGGGGAATGAGCAGTTCTTC. The encoded protein is CASSFVLYGGNEQFF.